These 27 T cell receptor beta chains were sequenced from one sample in a study of cytomegalovirus exposure and HLA in healthy donors. The study ran its PCR with 60 Vbeta and 13 Jbeta primers. Sequencing was performed with immunoSEQ multiplex PCR; in TCRdb, only in-frame clones are kept and a portion is missing. The data show about 110,000 clones, around three quarters seen once. The specimen sequenced was PBMCs. Receptors originate from a man aged 50 or older in good health and CMV-seropositive.

The chain uses TRBV19 and TRBJ2-1; 7 bases match TRBD1. CDR1 LNHDA and CDR2 SQIVND come from the germline V gene (reference sequence). The V and J ends lost 5 bases and 1 base, in that order; junction bases with no gene match: 2. This CDR3 is 14 amino acids long. CDR3 sequence reads: CASSETGSYNEQFF. In DNA, the CDR3 is TGTGCCAGTAGTGAGACAGGGTCCTACAATGAGCAGTTCTTC.

The chain is built from TRBV30 and TRBJ2-7; 10 bases are a match to TRBD2. Looked up from germline, CDR1 is GTSNPN and CDR2 is SVGIG (reference sequence). CDR3 length: 14 residues. The V gene end was trimmed by 0 bases and the J gene end by 7 bases; junction bases not matched to a gene: 6. The CDR3 protein is CAWSVGLAGVEQYF. The CDR3 DNA is TGTGCCTGGAGTGTAGGGCTAGCGGGAGTTGAGCAGTACTTC.

There are many counts of this clone. The chain has TRBV10-3 and TRBJ1-2, with D possibly being TRBD1 (5 bases). The germline CDR1 and CDR2 sequences are ENHRY and SYGVKD. V shed 3 bases and J shed 6 bases, with 14 bases lying between them. There are 14 residues in the CDR3. CDR3 sequence: CAISDWGKEHGYTF. The CDR3 DNA sequence: TGTGCCATCAGTGATTGGGGCAAGGAACATGGCTACACCTTC.

The V gene is TRBV11-1, the J gene TRBJ1-5; D is ambiguous. This CDR3 is 13 amino acids long. Germline assignment: CDR1 SGHAT and CDR2 FQDESV (reference sequence). V was cut by 3 bases and J by 10 bases, with 13 bases left in between. The DNA of the CDR3 is TGTGCCAGCAGCTTGAGGGTCGAGGATCCCCAGCATTTT. As protein: CASSLRVEDPQHF.

The V call is TRBV6-1, the J call TRBJ2-7, with TRBD1 matching over 9 bases. This CDR3 region has 15 residues. After removal of 5 bases from V and 5 bases from J, the junction contained 10 bases not matched to a gene. The V gene's germline CDR1 is MNHNS and CDR2 SASEGT. DNA of the CDR3: TGTGCCAGCAGTACCCGACCGGACAGGGGCCACGAGCAGTACTTC. Translating gives CASSTRPDRGHEQYF.

The sample holds one count of this clone. The chain combines TRBV5-6 with TRBJ2-2, with 8 bases aligning to TRBD2. CDR1 and CDR2 from the germline V gene are SGHDT and YYEEEE. The CDR3 extends over 18 amino acids. V lost 0 bases to trimming and J lost 4 bases; unmatched junction nucleotides: 11. As DNA, the CDR3 is TGTGCCAGCAGCTTGGCCTGGCGGGGGGCACCGACCACCGGGGAGCTGTTTTTT. The encoded protein is CASSLAWRGAPTTGELFF.

This clone was found once. The CDR3 region is CASSLWELLNTGELFF. The CDR3 region has the DNA TGCGCCAGCAGCTTGTGGGAGTTATTAAACACCGGGGAGCTGTTTTTT. The V and J genes are TRBV5-1 and TRBJ2-2, with D perhaps TRBD2 (5 bases). The CDR3 loop spans 16 amino acids. The germline V and J ends were trimmed by 1 base and 2 bases, with 12 bases remaining between them. Germline V gene sequence: CDR1 SGHRS, CDR2 YFSETQ.

CDR3 sequence: CSVVTGISFYEQYF. CDR3 in DNA: TGCAGCGTTGTGACAGGGATATCCTTCTACGAGCAGTACTTC. The V gene is TRBV29-1, the J gene TRBJ2-7; 7 bases map to TRBD1. The germline gives CDR1 SQVTM, CDR2 ANQGSEA. The trim removed 4 bases at V and 3 bases at J, leaving 9 bases unmatched. CDR3 length: 14 amino acids.

The rearrangement joins TRBV1 to TRBJ2-5; TRBD1 reflects the table's D call only, with no check against the DNA. TRBV1 is classified as a pseudogene. CDR3 length equals 15 residues. The CDR3 region has the DNA TGCACCAGCAGCCAAGGATTCAGGGTAAAAGAGACCCAGTACTTC. Its protein product is CTSSQGFRVKETQYF.

The chain links TRBV7-7 to TRBJ2-5; D remains unclear. This CDR3 comprises 13 residues. V shed 0 bases and J shed 5 bases, with 7 bases lying between them. Germline-derived CDR1 and CDR2 are SSHAT and FNYEAQ (reference sequence). CDR3 protein: CASSLASVETQYF. The CDR3 DNA follows: TGTGCCAGCAGCTTAGCGTCGGTGGAGACCCAGTACTTC.

This clone came up a few times. This chain uses TRBV2 with TRBJ1-1, with TRBD1 matching over 7 bases. Trimming took 6 bases from V and 2 from J; bases not matched to a gene: 3. The CDR3 length is 13 residues. Germline V CDR1 and CDR2: SNHLY, FYNNEI. CDR3 in amino acids: CASRDRLNTEAFF. CDR3 DNA sequence: TGTGCCAGCAGGGACAGGCTAAACACTGAAGCTTTCTTT.

The chain joins TRBV5-5 to TRBJ2-3, with 7 bases lining up with TRBD1. The V and J ends lost 5 bases and 2 bases, in that order; junction bases with no gene match: 8. Germline CDR1 and CDR2: SGHKS and YYEKEE (reference sequence). This CDR3 spans 15 amino acids. CDR3 nucleotides: TGTGCCAGCAGTCCCCAGGGGGTATCCACAGATACGCAGTATTTT. Its protein product is CASSPQGVSTDTQYF.

The chain is built from TRBV29-1 and TRBJ1-2, with a tentative D call TRBD1 (6 bases). CDR3 size: 13 residues. V shed 7 bases and J shed 8 bases, with 20 bases lying between them. Germline CDR1 reads SQVTM; CDR2 reads ANQGSEA. DNA of the CDR3: TGCAGCGCAGACCGGGACAAGGGTGGCGGCTACACCTTC. It codes for CSADRDKGGGYTF.

The chain combines TRBV5-1 with TRBJ1-1; TRBD1 might be the D (5 bases). This CDR3 has 14 amino acids. Trimming removed 1 base at V and 1 base at J, with 8 bases between. Looked up from germline, CDR1 is SGHRS and CDR2 is YFSETQ. This chain's CDR3 is CASSLTRANTEAFF. The CDR3 DNA reads TGCGCCAGCAGCTTGACCAGGGCGAACACTGAAGCTTTCTTT.

This chain uses TRBV6-5 with TRBJ1-1; D might be TRBD1 (6 bases). V shed 5 bases and J shed 0 bases, with 13 bases lying between them. Germline CDR1 is MNHEY and CDR2 is SVGAGI. The CDR3 length is 15 residues. The CDR3 reads CASSPLRGMNTEAFF. Here the CDR3 DNA reads TGTGCCAGCAGTCCCCTCAGGGGTATGAACACTGAAGCTTTCTTT.

The chain combines TRBV28 with TRBJ1-2; D possibly corresponds to TRBD1 (5 bases). Trimming removed 4 bases from V and 4 bases from J, with 13 bases in between. Germline CDR1 and CDR2: MDHEN and SYDVKM. This CDR3 region has 14 residues. This CDR3 is CASSSTSRAYGYTF. DNA for the CDR3: TGTGCCAGCAGTTCAACGTCCAGGGCCTATGGCTACACCTTC.

This chain links TRBV9 with TRBJ2-3; a weak D match, TRBD2 (6 bases). Trimming stripped 1 base from V and 0 bases from J, with 12 bases between. Germline V CDR1 and CDR2: SGDLS, YYNGEE. The CDR3 is 16 amino acids. CDR3 in DNA: TGTGCCAGCAGCGTATCTTCCGGGACTAGCACAGATACGCAGTATTTT. Amino acid sequence: CASSVSSGTSTDTQYF. The full variable domain, completed using reference TRBV9 and TRBJ2-3, is DSGVTQTPKHLITATGQRVTLRCSPRSGDLSVYWYQQSLDQGLQFLIQYYNGEERAKGNILERFSAQQFPDLHSELNLSSLELGDSALYFCASSVSSGTSTDTQYFGPGTRLTVL.

The V gene is TRBV11-3, the J gene TRBJ1-2; no clear D gene. This CDR3 has 12 amino acids. Germline CDR1 SGHNT, CDR2 YENEEA. V lost 4 bases and J lost 3, with 6 bases in between. CDR3 loop: CASSWGDYGYTF. The CDR3 nucleotides are TGTGCCAGCAGCTGGGGAGACTATGGCTACACCTTC. The full variable domain, its missing parts supplied by reference TRBV11-3 and TRBJ1-2, is EAGVVQSPRYKIIEKKQPVAFWCNPISGHNTLYWYLQNLGQGPELLIRYENEEAVDDSQLPKDRFSAERLKGVDSTLKIQPAELGDSAVYLCASSWGDYGYTFGSGTRLTVV.

Only one count was recorded for this clone. The chain carries TRBV13 and TRBJ2-3; the match to TRBD2 covers 9 bases. The CDR3 is made up of 17 amino acids. Per the germline V gene, CDR1 is PRHDT and CDR2 is FYEKMQ (reference sequence). V lost 2 bases and J lost 6; bases outside the gene matches: 12. The CDR3 spells CASSLHPVRGGADTQYF. The DNA for the CDR3 is TGTGCCAGCAGCTTACACCCCGTGCGGGGGGGCGCGGATACGCAGTATTTT.

About this clone: At one end, the junction sequence differs from germline, possibly due to a read error. This sequence joins TRBV7-7 and TRBJ1-4; the match to TRBD1 covers 11 bases. This CDR3 is 16 amino acids long. Germline V gene sequence: CDR1 SSHAT, CDR2 FNYEAQ (reference sequence). The CDR3 nucleotides are TGTGCCGGCAGCCCCGGGACAGGGGGAACTAATGAAAAACTGTTTTTT. This codes for CAGSPGTGGTNEKLFF.

This chain joins TRBV6-6 and TRBJ2-4, with D possibly being TRBD2 (5 bases). With 5 bases removed from V and 7 bases from J, the gap between germline ends came to 12 bases. The CDR3 totals 13 residues. Germline-derived CDR1 and CDR2 are MNHNY and SVGAGI (reference sequence). The CDR3 is CASSSGRENIQYF. The CDR3 DNA sequence: TGTGCCAGCAGTAGCGGTAGAGAGAACATTCAGTACTTC.

This chain joins TRBV28 and TRBJ1-2, with 9 nucleotides matching TRBD1. Germline V gives CDR1 MDHEN, CDR2 SYDVKM. The CDR3 runs 15 residues. V lost 7 bases, J lost 8 bases, and 14 bases stayed unmatched. In DNA form, the CDR3 reads TGTGCCAGCATTTCAGGACAGGGGCACCGCAGGGGCTACACCTTC. It is translated as CASISGQGHRRGYTF.

The V gene is TRBV5-1, the J gene TRBJ1-3, with TRBD1 matching over 10 bases. The CDR3 has 16 amino acids. V was clipped by 4 bases and J by 1 base; unmatched bases: 5. Germline V gives CDR1 SGHRS, CDR2 YFSETQ. The CDR3 DNA follows: TGCGCCAGCAGCCTAGGACAGGGGGGGTCTGGAAACACCATATATTTT. Translation gives CASSLGQGGSGNTIYF.

This chain links TRBV5-1 with TRBJ1-1; tentatively, D is TRBD1 (6 bases). The CDR3 totals 14 residues. The germline gives CDR1 SGHRS, CDR2 YFSETQ. Trimming took 2 bases from V and 3 from J, leaving 11 bases between them. The CDR3 DNA sequence: TGCGCCAGCAGCTTTAAAGGGGGGGACACTGAAGCTTTCTTT. It translates to CASSFKGGDTEAFF.

This chain connects TRBV25-1 to TRBJ2-2; 9 positions agree with TRBD1. J was trimmed by 6 bases and V by 5 bases; bases with no gene match: 4. The CDR3 covers 14 residues. Per germline, CDR1 MGHDK and CDR2 SYGVNS. The CDR3 nucleotides are TGTGCCAGCAGTAAGGACAGGGGTGCCGGGGAGCTGTTTTTT. Amino acids: CASSKDRGAGELFF.

The chain couples TRBV28 to TRBJ1-2; D is undetermined. The CDR3 is 15 residues long. CDR1 MDHEN and CDR2 SYDVKM come from the germline V gene. Trimming removed 4 bases from V and 3 bases from J, with 15 bases in between. CDR3 amino acids: CASSYRSLVDYGYTF. In DNA, the CDR3 is TGTGCCAGCAGTTATCGGTCCCTGGTTGACTATGGCTACACCTTC.

This clone has ten or more counts. The chain carries TRBV4-1 and TRBJ2-7; weak D call: TRBD1 (5 bases). The CDR3 totals 15 residues. The V gene's germline CDR1 is MGHRA and CDR2 YSYEKL. Trimming pared 1 base from V and 2 bases from J, leaving 12 bases between. CDR3 residues: CASSQGTLETYEQYF. The DNA of the CDR3 is TGCGCCAGCAGCCAAGGGACACTTGAGACCTACGAGCAGTACTTC.